This is a list of T cell receptor beta chains from one sample in a study of tumor-infiltrating lymphocytes in primary liver carcinoma. TCRdb called the multiplex PCR reads again in MiXCR, with one record for every CDR3 protein. Counted here are 75,000 to 80,000 distinct CDR3 sequences, roughly 69% occurring once; the ten biggest clones make up approximately 26%. Sequencing was done on a sample of tumor-adjacent normal liver tissue. Every receptor here comes from a man aged 40-55 years with primary liver carcinoma and hepatitis B virus infection. CDR3s include the opening cysteine and the closing phenylalanine or tryptophan. The D gene is left open where the match is weak.

>-|TRBV29-1|TRBJ2-1
CCVEVNEQFF
>-|TRBV5-5|TRBJ2-7
CASSLGLEGEAYEQYF
>-|TRBV4-1|TRBJ2-1
CASSQGSTVRGGEQFF
>-|TRBV11-2|TRBJ2-5
CASSLAMLALGKEETQYF
>-|TRBV7-9|TRBJ1-1
CANSPSSDGIEAFF
>-|TRBV29-1|TRBJ2-7
CSVTRSGEQYF
>-|TRBV2|TRBJ2-3
CASSHHFAAGLIDTQYF
>-|TRBV11-2|TRBJ1-5
CTSSLEMGGNKPQHF
>TRBD1|TRBV4-3|TRBJ1-5
CASSQSRGQPQHF
>-|TRBV28|TRBJ2-1
CASCSSRGGGEQFF
>-|TRBV29-1|TRBJ2-5
CSVAASQETQYF
>-|TRBV11-2|TRBJ2-2
CASTLATGNTGEPFF
>-|TRBV7-9|TRBJ2-7
CASSLASISSYEQNF
>TRBD1|TRBV28|TRBJ2-7
CARSRGTGGPYEQYF
>TRBD1|TRBV12-3/TRBV12-4|TRBJ2-5
CATSLAGTVTQNF
>TRBD2|TRBV11-2|TRBJ2-5
CISSSEFSGMGETQYF
>-|TRBV10-3|TRBJ1-1
CAICGTVDTGAFF
>-|TRBV7-9|TRBJ2-5
CASSIAQTPQETQYF
>-|TRBV7-8|TRBJ2-1
CDSSSLGGSERTNEQFF
>-|TRBV11-2|TRBJ2-1
CASSPDWGSEQFF
>-|TRBV11-2|TRBJ2-2
CASNLSLVRVTWELFF
>-|TRBV6-2/TRBV6-3|TRBJ1-2
CASSTRDSYGYTF
>-|TRBV10-3|TRBJ1-1
CVINGTVDTEAFF
>TRBD2|TRBV4-3|TRBJ2-4
CASSRRLAGGSPGENIQYF
>-|TRBV10-3|TRBJ2-1
CAISEKAPEQFF
>TRBD2|TRBV29-1|TRBJ2-1
CSVPGGSLEQFF
>-|TRBV24-1|TRBJ1-2
CATSDWNINYGYTF
>-|TRBV11-2|TRBJ2-7
CVSSPRTRGFYEQYF
>TRBD1|TRBV29-1|TRBJ1-1
CRAIGQGTGAFF